This T cell receptor (delta chain) stems from a study of gamma-delta T cells after stem cell transplantation. The germline gives CDR1 GEAIGNYY, CDR2 EKD. The CDR3 runs 17 residues. J was trimmed by 4 bases and V by 1 base; bases with no gene match: 9. In this sample, this clone turned up many times. TCRdb redid the clone calls on the RT-PCR reads with CATT. The sample shows about 10,000 delta-chain clones, 1% to 1.5% of them seen only once. The TCR sequence derives from a human donor. It is not recorded whose cells these are; they may come from a transplant donor. The sample consisted of gamma-delta T cells. V usage is TRDV2 and J usage is TRDJ1; 12 bases match TRDD3. The chain's CDR3 is CACDTLLGDTKGDKLIF. CDR3 bases: TGTGCCTGTGACACGCTACTGGGGGATACTAAAGGCGATAAACTCATCTTT.